Below, 16 T cell receptor beta chains from the same sample are listed, as sequenced in a study of T cell responses to AZD1222 COVID-19 vaccine. Clones were sequenced by immunoSEQ multiplex PCR, and TCRdb holds only the in-frame ones, with some missing. The sample holds 140,000 to 150,000 clones, 93% seen once. This sample comprised peripheral blood, obtained on day 0 of AZD1222 vaccination. These receptors originate from an adult in good health.

The chain combines TRBV30 with TRBJ1-1, with D unclear. Germline V CDR1 and CDR2: GTSNPN, SVGIG (reference sequence). V lost 1 base to trimming and J lost 5 bases, with 11 bases between them. The CDR3 length is 13 residues. CDR3 protein: CAWSAVRGTEAFF. DNA for the CDR3: TGTGCCTGGAGTGCTGTCCGAGGAACTGAAGCTTTCTTT.

The rearrangement links TRBV30 to TRBJ2-3; D unresolved. This CDR3 has 13 amino acids. V lost 2 bases, J lost 6 bases, and 12 bases lay in between. Germline V lookup: CDR1 GTSNPN, CDR2 SVGIG (reference sequence). CDR3 sequence: CAWSFQAEDTQYF. DNA for the CDR3: TGTGCCTGGAGTTTCCAAGCCGAGGATACGCAGTATTTT.

The chain employs TRBV7-8 and TRBJ1-5; TRBD1 agrees at 8 bases. CDR1 is SGHVS and CDR2 is FQNEAQ in the germline V gene. The CDR3 runs to 14 residues. With 7 bases clipped from V and 4 bases from J, the junction kept 6 bases outside the gene matches. The CDR3 sequence: CASNDRGGNQPQHF. CDR3 sequence (DNA): TGTGCCAGCAACGACAGGGGAGGGAATCAGCCCCAGCATTTT.

This clone came up once. The chain couples TRBV18 to TRBJ1-2, with D perhaps matching TRBD1 (5 bases). This CDR3 has 15 amino acids. V lost 1 base to trimming and J lost 4 bases, with 13 bases between them. Germline values: CDR1 KGHSH, CDR2 LQKENI. For the CDR3, the DNA is TGTGCCAGCTCACCACTTCCGACAGACCTCTATGGCTACACCTTC. Translation: CASSPLPTDLYGYTF.

The CDR3 nucleotides are TGTGCCAGCAGCGAGAGAGACCGACTACAGGGGGAGTACACTGAAGCTTTCTTT. It translates to CASSERDRLQGEYTEAFF. V usage is TRBV9 and J usage is TRBJ1-1; 8 bases agree with TRBD1. Trimming removed 3 bases from V and 3 bases from J; junction bases left unmatched: 16. Germline CDR1 SGDLS, CDR2 YYNGEE. The CDR3 is made up of 18 amino acids.

V usage is TRBV10-1 and J usage is TRBJ2-5, with D unclear. The germline V gene has CDR1 WNHNN and CDR2 SYGVQD (reference sequence). CDR3 length equals 14 residues. V shed 1 base and J shed 2 bases, with 8 bases lying between them. CDR3 amino acids: CASSEYVDQETQYF. CDR3 nucleotide sequence: TGCGCCAGCAGTGAGTATGTGGATCAAGAGACCCAGTACTTC.

V and J are TRBV3-1 (or the pseudogene TRBV3-2) and TRBJ2-1; the match to TRBD2 covers 10 bases. CDR3 length: 17 residues. Per germline, CDR1 LGHDT and CDR2 YNNKEL (reference sequence). Unmatched junction bases numbered 6, after V lost 4 bases and J lost 0 bases. The CDR3 loop reads CASSRIRTSGSYNEQFF. DNA for the CDR3: TGTGCCAGCAGCCGGATCCGGACTAGCGGCTCCTACAATGAGCAGTTCTTC.

This clone was observed a single time. The V and J genes are TRBV28 and TRBJ1-2; a possible D gene is TRBD1 (5 bases). The CDR3 has 14 amino acids. V lost 5 bases and J lost 5, with 15 bases in between. Germline CDR1 is MDHEN and CDR2 is SYDVKM. CDR3 in amino acids: CASSGRQTVYGYTF. The CDR3 nucleotides read TGTGCCAGCAGTGGCCGACAGACAGTATATGGCTACACCTTC.

This chain links TRBV9 with TRBJ2-1; TRBD1 might be the D (7 bases). Between the trimmed V and J ends, which lost 3 bases and 9 bases, there was a span of 19 bases. Germline CDR1 reads SGDLS; CDR2 reads YYNGEE. The CDR3 totals 15 residues. CDR3 bases: TGTGCCAGCAGCGCGCTGTCCCAGGGGGGAGGTGAGCAGTTCTTC. Its translation is CASSALSQGGGEQFF.

The chain employs TRBV5-1 and TRBJ2-5; 9 bases line up with TRBD2. This CDR3 has 16 residues. V lost 0 bases to trimming and J lost 5 bases; unmatched junction nucleotides: 8. Germline V gene data show CDR1 as SGHRS and CDR2 as YFSETQ. The CDR3 nucleotides are TGCGCCAGCAGCTTGGCGGGTAGCGGGAGTCCGGAGACCCAGTACTTC. Amino acids: CASSLAGSGSPETQYF.

This chain links TRBV28 with TRBJ2-2; D remains unclear. This CDR3 has 16 residues. Trimming removed 7 bases from V and 2 bases from J, with 17 bases in between. CDR1 MDHEN and CDR2 SYDVKM come from the germline V gene. CDR3 region: CASTSTWEINTGELFF. CDR3 nucleotides: TGTGCCAGCACCTCTACCTGGGAAATTAACACCGGGGAGCTGTTTTTT.

The rearrangement joins TRBV6-4 to TRBJ2-1, with 9 bases matching TRBD2. Germline V gene lookup returns CDR1 MRHNA and CDR2 SNTAGT. The ends lost 2 bases at V and 6 bases at J; junction bases unmatched: 8. The CDR3 has 16 residues. The CDR3 DNA sequence: TGTGCCAGCAGTGACAGGAGCGGGAGGCACCTCAATGAGCAGTTCTTC. This sequence encodes CASSDRSGRHLNEQFF.

V usage is TRBV12-5 and J usage is TRBJ1-1; D is unresolved. The V gene's germline CDR1 is LGHNT and CDR2 FRNRAP. Trimming removed 0 bases from V and 8 bases from J, with 4 bases in between. The length of the CDR3 is 11 residues. This CDR3 is CASGLVGEAFF. CDR3 sequence (DNA): TGTGCTAGTGGTTTGGTAGGAGAAGCTTTCTTT.

J is TRBJ1-6 and V is TRBV5-6; TRBD1 matches 11 bases. The CDR3 consists of 15 residues. The V gene's germline CDR1 is SGHDT and CDR2 YYEEEE. V lost 6 bases, J lost 6 bases, and 5 bases stayed unmatched. CDR3 loop: CASTRTGGGNSPLHF. The CDR3, as DNA: TGTGCCAGCACCCGGACAGGGGGCGGTAATTCACCCCTCCACTTT. The full variable domain, completed using reference TRBV5-6 and TRBJ1-6, is DAGVTQSPTHLIKTRGQQVTLRCSPKSGHDTVSWYQQALGQGPQFIFQYYEEEERQRGNFPDRFSGHQFPNYSSELNVNALLLGDSALYLCASTRTGGGNSPLHFGNGTRLTVT.

The chain has TRBV28 and TRBJ1-1; 9 bases match TRBD1. After removal of 6 bases from V and 7 bases from J, the junction contained 9 bases not matched to a gene. CDR1 MDHEN and CDR2 SYDVKM come from the germline V gene. CDR3 length: 14 amino acids. CDR3 coding DNA: TGTGCCAGCAGGCGACAGGGGGAAACGGGTGAAGCTTTCTTT. It codes for CASRRQGETGEAFF. The full variable domain, with the rest looked up from reference TRBV28 and TRBJ1-1, is DVKVTQSSRYLVKRTGEKVFLECVQDMDHENMFWYRQDPGLGLRLIYFSYDVKMKEKGDIPEGYSVSREKKERFSLILESASTNQTSMYLCASRRQGETGEAFFGQGTRLTVV.

The V call is TRBV27, the J call TRBJ1-5; 9 bases are shared with TRBD1. This CDR3 region has 16 residues. With V trimmed by 4 bases and J by 6 bases, 10 bases remained unmatched. The V gene's germline CDR1 is MNHEY and CDR2 SMNVEV (reference sequence). The CDR3 bases are TGTGCCAGCAGTTCATGGGGGACAGGGAGCCTTCAGCCCCAGCATTTT. Translated: CASSSWGTGSLQPQHF.